Sequencing of this T cell receptor beta chain was carried out in a study of blood T cell repertoires in COVID-19. CDR1 and CDR2 (germline): MNHEY, SVGAGI. The V gene lost 0 bases and the J gene lost 5 bases, with 8 bases spanning the gap. This CDR3 has 14 residues. Sequenced by immunoSEQ multiplex PCR; TCRdb stores in-frame clones only, minus some. This repertoire shows some 200,000 clones, over 75% found once; its top ten account for approximately 0.5%. The chain recombines TRBV6-5 with TRBJ2-1; possibly TRBD2 for D (5 bases). The sample consisted of peripheral blood. This receptor was identified in a man over 45 with acute or convalescent COVID-19. CDR3 nucleotide sequence: TGTGCCAGCAGTTACTCAGCGGTCAACAATGAGCAGTTCTTC. Translating it yields CASSYSAVNNEQFF.